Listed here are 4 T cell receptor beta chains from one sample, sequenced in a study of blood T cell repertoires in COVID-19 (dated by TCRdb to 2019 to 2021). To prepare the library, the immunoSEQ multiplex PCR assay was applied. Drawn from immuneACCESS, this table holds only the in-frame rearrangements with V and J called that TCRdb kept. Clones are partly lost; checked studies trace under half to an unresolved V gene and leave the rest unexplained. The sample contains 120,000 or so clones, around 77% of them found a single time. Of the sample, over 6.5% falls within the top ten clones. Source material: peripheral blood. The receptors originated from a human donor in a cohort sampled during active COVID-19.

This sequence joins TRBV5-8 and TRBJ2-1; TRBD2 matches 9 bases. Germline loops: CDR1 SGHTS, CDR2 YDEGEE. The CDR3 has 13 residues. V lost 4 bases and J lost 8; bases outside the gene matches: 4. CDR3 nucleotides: TGTGCCAGCAGCCCGGGACTAGCCTATGAGCAGTTCTTC. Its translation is CASSPGLAYEQFF.

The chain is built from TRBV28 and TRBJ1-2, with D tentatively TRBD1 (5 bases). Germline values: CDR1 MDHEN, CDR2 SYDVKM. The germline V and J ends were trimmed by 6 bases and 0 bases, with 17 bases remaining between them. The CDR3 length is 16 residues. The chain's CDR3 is CASRLDYGAANYGYTF. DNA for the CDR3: TGTGCCAGCAGACTGGACTATGGGGCTGCTAACTATGGCTACACCTTC.

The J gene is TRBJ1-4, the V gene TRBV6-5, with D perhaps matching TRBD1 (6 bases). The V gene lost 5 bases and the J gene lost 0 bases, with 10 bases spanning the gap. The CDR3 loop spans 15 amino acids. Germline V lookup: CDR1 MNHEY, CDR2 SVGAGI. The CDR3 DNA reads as TGTGCCAGCAGTACCGGACAGCCAACTAATGAAAAACTGTTTTTT. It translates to CASSTGQPTNEKLFF.

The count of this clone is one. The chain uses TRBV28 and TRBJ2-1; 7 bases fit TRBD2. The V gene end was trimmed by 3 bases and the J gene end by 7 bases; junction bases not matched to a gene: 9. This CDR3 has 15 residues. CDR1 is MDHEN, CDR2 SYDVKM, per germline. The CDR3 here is CASSFGSGAGNEQFF. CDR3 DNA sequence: TGTGCCAGCAGTTTCGGGAGCGGGGCGGGAAATGAGCAGTTCTTC.